Listed here is a single TCR beta chain. Antigen unknown. With 300,000 cells each, the CD8+ T cell subsets were individually sorted in triplicate. CDR1 is SEHNR, CDR2 FQNEAQ, per germline (reference sequence). The CDR3 has 13 residues. The record originates from a study of CXCR3-negative and CXCR3-positive naive CD8 T cells. Findings and caveats of the study: Memory cells differed in TRBV-TRBJ usage, but naive CXCR3-negative and CXCR3-positive cells had similar usage. Similar levels of surface CD5 were seen between naive subsets; TCR strength was inferred from TRB CDR3 properties. In both naive subsets diversity was comparably high, whereas memory CD8+ cells showed much lower diversity.

The libraries of TRB cDNA were prepared using 5' RACE with UMI labels. TCRdb re-called the 5' RACE reads and gives one entry per CDR3 protein, without DNA. The listing contains 45,000 to 55,000 distinct CDR3 sequences. This sequence joins TRBV7-9 and TRBJ2-7; TCRdb's assignment of TRBD1 cannot be checked, as there is no DNA. This TCR came from a human donor in good health. Some clones in this sample may be carry-over from other donors' samples. Sample: memory CD8+ T cells from blood. The chain's CDR3 is CASSLIGGYEQYF.